The entry below describes one T cell receptor (beta chain). This clone was seen only once. It lacks a known antigen. There are no base qualities to consult, and no much larger clone falls within one base. The immunoSEQ Assay, a bias-controlled multiplex PCR, was used to amplify TCRbeta CDR3 regions from genomic DNA. The source study handled its data this way. Nucleated cell counts per sample were estimated from amplification of reference gene primers within the assay. To quantify the absolute abundance of each unique TCRbeta CDR3 rearrangement, sequence reads were collapsed and filtered. For each sample, productive Simpson clonality was calculated as the square root of Simpson's diversity index across productive rearrangements. TCRdb's version of the immuneACCESS table is confined to in-frame rearrangements and falls short of the full clone set. An unresolved V gene accounts for under half of the shortfall where checked; the remainder is of unknown origin. That table gives V, J and clone size, and the DNA gave D and trimming. This sample lists some 87,000 clones; around 80% were detected once. The ten largest clones take up roughly 36% of the sample.

The data derive from a study of blood T cell repertoires in COVID-19 (dated by TCRdb to about 2020). For context, the study as a whole: The collaborator samples originated in the United States, Italy and Spain and spanned the acute and convalescent phases of COVID-19. The material from the prospective study consisted of cDNA or gDNA derived from T cells, B-cell-depleted T cells, or PBMCs. Deeply sampled blood TCRbeta repertoires from subjects exposed to, actively infected with, or recovered from COVID-19 were included in the dataset. The repertoires were released in a freely available public database meant as a resource for research on the immune response to SARS-CoV-2. Samples came from the ongoing ImmuneRACE study (first 160 participants) plus 1,254 subjects from 6 global collaborators. Sample metadata almost always included a de-identified subject ID, COVID-19 status, age in years and sex. Where available, HLA class I and class II types were obtained from metadata supplied by the sample provider rather than from assay-based typing.

Each collaborating institution followed its own protocols to collect whole blood in K2EDTA tubes. Collaborator samples were shipped for TCRbeta analysis as frozen whole blood, isolated PBMCs, or DNA extracted from either sample type. The CDR3 runs 14 amino acids, cysteine and phenylalanine included. Left in the record is the CDR3 DNA by itself, 42 bases read in frame from the first base. Unmatched junction bases come to 7, with V trimmed by 4 bases and J by 8 bases. The CDR1 and CDR2 encoded by the germline V gene are MNHEY and SVGAGI. General findings and caveats noted by the study authors: How much clinical and demographic metadata was included differed by source and by participant, and the metadata was provided uncurated.

Material: peripheral blood. Here the chain combines TRBV6-5 and TRBJ1-2, with TRBD1 identical over 10 junction bases. This TCR was recovered from a man at least 80 years old with active or convalescent COVID-19. The CDR3 region has the sequence CASSWGTGARGYTF. The nucleotides read TGTGCCAGCAGTTGGGGGACAGGGGCTAGAGGCTACACCTTC.